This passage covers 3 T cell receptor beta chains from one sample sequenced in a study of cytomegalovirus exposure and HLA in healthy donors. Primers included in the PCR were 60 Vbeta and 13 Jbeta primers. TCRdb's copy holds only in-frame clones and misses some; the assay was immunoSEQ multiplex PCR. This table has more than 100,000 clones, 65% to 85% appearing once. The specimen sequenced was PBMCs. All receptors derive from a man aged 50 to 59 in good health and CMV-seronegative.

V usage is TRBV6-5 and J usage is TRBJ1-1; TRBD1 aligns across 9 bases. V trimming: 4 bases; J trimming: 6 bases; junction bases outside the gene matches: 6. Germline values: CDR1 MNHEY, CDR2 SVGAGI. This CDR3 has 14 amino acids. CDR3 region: CASSSTGGFAEAFF. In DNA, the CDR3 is TGTGCCAGCAGTTCTACAGGGGGCTTCGCTGAAGCTTTCTTT.

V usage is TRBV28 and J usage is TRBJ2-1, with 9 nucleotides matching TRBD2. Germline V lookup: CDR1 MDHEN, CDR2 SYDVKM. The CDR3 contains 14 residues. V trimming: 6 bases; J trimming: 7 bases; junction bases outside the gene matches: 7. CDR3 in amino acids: CASSIAGAWNEQFF. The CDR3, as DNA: TGTGCCAGCAGCATAGCGGGAGCGTGGAATGAGCAGTTCTTC.

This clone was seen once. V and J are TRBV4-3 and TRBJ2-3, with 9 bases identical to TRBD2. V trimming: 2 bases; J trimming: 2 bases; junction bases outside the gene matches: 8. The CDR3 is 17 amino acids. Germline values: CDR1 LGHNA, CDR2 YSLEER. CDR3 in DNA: TGCGCCAGCAGCCAAAATCCGACTAGCGGAAACACAGATACGCAGTATTTT. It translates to CASSQNPTSGNTDTQYF.